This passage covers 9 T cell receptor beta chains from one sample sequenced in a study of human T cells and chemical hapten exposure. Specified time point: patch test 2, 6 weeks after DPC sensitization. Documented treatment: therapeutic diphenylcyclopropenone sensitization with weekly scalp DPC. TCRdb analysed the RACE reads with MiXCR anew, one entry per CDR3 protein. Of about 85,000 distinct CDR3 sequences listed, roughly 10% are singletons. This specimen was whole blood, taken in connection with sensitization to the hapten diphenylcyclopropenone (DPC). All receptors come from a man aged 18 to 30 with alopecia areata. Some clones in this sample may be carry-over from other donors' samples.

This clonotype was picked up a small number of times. The CDR3 reads CASRHSTGELFF. As DNA, the CDR3 is TGTGCCAGCAGGCACAGCACCGGGGAGCTGTTTTTT. The chain couples TRBV7-3 to TRBJ2-2; no definite D call. Germline lookup yields CDR1 SGHTA and CDR2 FQGTGA. The CDR3 length is 12 residues. V gave up 6 bases and J gave up 4 bases, with 6 bases separating them.

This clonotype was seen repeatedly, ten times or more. CDR3 bases: TGTGCCAGCAGTAGAACTGAGACAGGGGGCTCCTACGAGCAGTACTTC. Its translation: CASSRTETGGSYEQYF. The chain couples TRBV6-5 to TRBJ2-7; 9 nucleotides match TRBD1. The ends lost 5 bases at V and 0 bases at J; junction bases unmatched: 8. CDR1 is MNHEY and CDR2 is SVGAGI in the germline V gene. The CDR3 spans 16 residues.

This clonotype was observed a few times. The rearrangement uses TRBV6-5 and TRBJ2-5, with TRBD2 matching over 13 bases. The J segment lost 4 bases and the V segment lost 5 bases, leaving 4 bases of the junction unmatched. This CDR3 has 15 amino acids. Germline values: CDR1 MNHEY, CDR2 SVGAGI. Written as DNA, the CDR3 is TGTGCCAGCAGTAGTACTAGCGGGGGGGGAGAGACCCAGTACTTC. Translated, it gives CASSSTSGGGETQYF.

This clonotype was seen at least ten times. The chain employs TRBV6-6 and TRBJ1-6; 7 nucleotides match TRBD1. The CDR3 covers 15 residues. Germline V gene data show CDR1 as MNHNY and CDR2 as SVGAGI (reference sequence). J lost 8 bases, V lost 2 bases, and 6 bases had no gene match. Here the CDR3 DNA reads TGTGCCAGCAGTTACGGGACAGCCCGGTATTCACCCCTCCACTTT. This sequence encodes CASSYGTARYSPLHF.

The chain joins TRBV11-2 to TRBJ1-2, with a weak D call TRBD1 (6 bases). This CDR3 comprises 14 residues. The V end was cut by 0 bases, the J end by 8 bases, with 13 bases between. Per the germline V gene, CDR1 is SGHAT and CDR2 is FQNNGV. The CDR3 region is CASSLESGVDGYTF. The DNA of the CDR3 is TGTGCCAGCAGCTTAGAGTCAGGGGTGGACGGCTACACCTTC.

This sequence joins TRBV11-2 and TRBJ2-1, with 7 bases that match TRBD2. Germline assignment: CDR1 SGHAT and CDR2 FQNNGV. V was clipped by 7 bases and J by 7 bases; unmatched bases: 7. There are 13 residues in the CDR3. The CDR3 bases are TGTGCCAGCAACCTACTAGCGCGTAATGAGCAGTTCTTC. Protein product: CASNLLARNEQFF.

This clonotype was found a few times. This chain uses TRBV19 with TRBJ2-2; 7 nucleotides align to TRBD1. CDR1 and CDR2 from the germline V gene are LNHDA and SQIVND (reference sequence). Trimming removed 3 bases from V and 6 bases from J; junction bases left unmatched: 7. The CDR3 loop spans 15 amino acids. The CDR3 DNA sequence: TGTGCCAGTAGTATTAGAGGGGGCCATTCCGGGGAGCTGTTTTTT. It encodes CASSIRGGHSGELFF.

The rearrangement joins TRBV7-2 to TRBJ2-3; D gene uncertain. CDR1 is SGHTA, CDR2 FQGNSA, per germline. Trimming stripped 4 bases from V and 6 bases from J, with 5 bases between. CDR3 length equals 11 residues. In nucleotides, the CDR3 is TGTGCCAGCAGCTCAAGGGATACGCAGTATTTT. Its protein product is CASSSRDTQYF. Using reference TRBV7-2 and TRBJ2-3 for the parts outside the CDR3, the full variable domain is GAGVSQSPSNKVTEKGKDVELRCDPISGHTALYWYRQSLGQGLEFLIYFQGNSAPDKSGLPSDRFSAERTGGSVSTLTIQRTQQEDSAVYLCASSSRDTQYFGPGTRLTVL.

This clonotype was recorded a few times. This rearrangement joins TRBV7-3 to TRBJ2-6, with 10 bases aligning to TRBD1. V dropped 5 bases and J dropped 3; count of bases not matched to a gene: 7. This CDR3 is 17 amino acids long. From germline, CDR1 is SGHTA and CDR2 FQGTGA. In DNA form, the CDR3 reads TGTGCCAGCAGCCCAACCGGGACAGGGGTTGGGGCCAACGTCCTGACTTTC. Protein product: CASSPTGTGVGANVLTF.